This T cell receptor (beta chain) was recovered during a study of metastatic and nonmetastatic thyroid tumors. Across the whole study: From malignant and benign thyroid patients, repertoires in blood and in tumor or nodule tissue were compared.

Study results and caveats: Malignant tumors reportedly showed significantly higher TCR beta diversity than benign nodules in both blood and tumor.

This clone was picked up a small number of times. Its specificity is not known. Trimming cost V 4 bases and J 4 bases, with 10 bases left between them. The CDR3 spans 13 residues. Before thyroid surgery, none of the patients had received any treatment. The authors' processing: The study's classifier, a distant-metastasis tool for papillary thyroid cancer, was built using CDR3 differences across clinicopathological groups. TCRdb called clones again from the PCR reads with MiXCR. These V and J calls derive from TCRdb rather than the authors' analysis. The sample includes 21,000 or so clones, about 17% of them seen just once.

Sequenced sample: blood. This receptor was taken from a male donor with papillary thyroid cancer or a benign thyroid nodule (not recorded which). Some clones in this sample may be carry-over from other donors' samples. The genes are TRBV12-3 or TRBV12-4 and TRBJ1-2; D remains ambiguous. The CDR3 sequence is CASSSKGVYGYTF. CDR3 in DNA: TGTGCCAGCAGTTCGAAGGGTGTCTATGGCTACACCTTC.